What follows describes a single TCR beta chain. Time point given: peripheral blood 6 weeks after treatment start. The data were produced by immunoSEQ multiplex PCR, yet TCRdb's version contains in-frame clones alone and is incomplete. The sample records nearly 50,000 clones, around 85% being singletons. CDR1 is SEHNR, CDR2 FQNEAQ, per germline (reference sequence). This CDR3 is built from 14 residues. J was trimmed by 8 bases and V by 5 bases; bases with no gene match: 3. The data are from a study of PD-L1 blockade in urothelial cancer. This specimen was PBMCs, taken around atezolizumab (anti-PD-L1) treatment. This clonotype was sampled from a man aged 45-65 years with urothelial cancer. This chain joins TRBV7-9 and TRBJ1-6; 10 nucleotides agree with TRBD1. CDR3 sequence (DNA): TGTGCCAGCAGCGACGGGACAGGGGATTCACCCCTCCACTTT. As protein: CASSDGTGDSPLHF.